This TCR beta chain came from a study of neurological immune-mediated disorders. Synthesis of cDNA used 5'RACE (with 10-nucleotide random UMIs). MiXCR, run by TCRdb on the 5' RACE reads, gives a single entry per CDR3 protein. The table includes 15,000 to 20,000 distinct CDR3 sequences, around 10% detected once. Study-level findings and limits: TCR-beta repertoires seemed private in all groups, with no expanded CDR3 amino acid sequences shared.

This clonotype has a count of ten or more. Antigen specificity is unknown. Trimming removed 3 bases at V and 4 bases at J, with 10 bases between. CDR1 and CDR2 from the germline V gene are MNHEY and SMNVEV (reference sequence). CDR3 length: 13 amino acids. Sorted libraries were derived from about a million CD4+ or CD8+ T cells. Sequencing used CD8+ T cells from blood. The receptor was derived from a woman aged 45-65 years in good health. The chain joins TRBV27 to TRBJ2-7; D is unclear. The DNA for the CDR3 is TGTGCCAGCAGTTTCGGCTACAGATACGAGCAGTACTTC. It encodes CASSFGYRYEQYF.